These 11 T cell receptor beta chains were all obtained from the same sample, sequenced in a study of blood T cell repertoires in COVID-19. Sequencing used immunoSEQ multiplex PCR; TCRdb keeps in-frame clones, though not all of them. The data show over 250,000 clones, with 87% seen just once and more than 8.5% held by the top ten. Sequencing input: PBMCs or T cells enriched from blood (not recorded which). These receptors were collected from a woman aged 18-29 years who had recovered from COVID-19.

The rearrangement uses TRBV12-2 and TRBJ2-1; the table's D call, TRBD2, was not checked against the DNA. TRBV12-2 is tagged as a pseudogene. The length of the CDR3 is 20 residues. The CDR3 is CASRSRGGLAEERSYNEQFF. CDR3 bases: TGTGCAAGTCGCTCCAGAGGAGGACTAGCGGAGGAGAGGTCCTACAATGAGCAGTTCTTC.

CDR3 loop: CASSLLNEQFF. The CDR3, as DNA: TGCGCCAGCAGCTTGCTAAATGAGCAGTTCTTC. The chain employs TRBV5-1 and TRBJ2-1, with no clear D. The V gene lost 1 base and the J gene lost 7 bases, with 3 bases spanning the gap. Per the germline V gene, CDR1 is SGHRS and CDR2 is YFSETQ. The CDR3 runs 11 residues.

V is TRBV19 and J is TRBJ2-1; 11 bases are a match to TRBD2. The CDR3 contains 16 residues. V gave up 7 bases and J gave up 7 bases; unmatched junction bases: 12. Germline V gene data show CDR1 as LNHDA and CDR2 as SQIVND (reference sequence). CDR3 DNA sequence: TGTGCCAGTAAGTCCCTGAGACTAGCGGGAAAAAATGAGCAGTTCTTC. Protein: CASKSLRLAGKNEQFF. The full variable domain, with the rest looked up from reference TRBV19 and TRBJ2-1, is DGGITQSPKYLFRKEGQNVTLSCEQNLNHDAMYWYRQDPGQGLRLIYYSQIVNDFQKGDIAEGYSVSREKKESFPLTVTSAQKNPTAFYLCASKSLRLAGKNEQFFGPGTRLTVL.

The chain has TRBV6-5 and TRBJ1-6, with no clear D. Germline V CDR1 and CDR2: MNHEY, SVGAGI. Trimming removed 7 bases at V and 10 bases at J, with 20 bases between. CDR3 size: 15 residues. The CDR3 nucleotides read TGTGCCAGCACCGAAAGTGGGCCAGCCGGATCACCCCTCCACTTT. Amino acid sequence: CASTESGPAGSPLHF.

The rearrangement joins TRBV7-9 to TRBJ2-5; D is ambiguous. The CDR3 covers 14 residues. Trimming pared 1 base from V and 0 bases from J, leaving 6 bases between. Per the germline V gene, CDR1 is SEHNR and CDR2 is FQNEAQ (reference sequence). The CDR3 region is CASSLVQYQETQYF. CDR3 in DNA: TGTGCCAGCAGCTTAGTTCAGTACCAAGAGACCCAGTACTTC.

V usage is TRBV27 and J usage is TRBJ2-7; 15 nucleotides agree with TRBD2. V dropped 7 bases and J dropped 0; count of bases not matched to a gene: 10. The CDR3 is 18 amino acids. Germline V gene lookup returns CDR1 MNHEY and CDR2 SMNVEV (reference sequence). Written as DNA, the CDR3 is TGTGCCAGCACCCGATCGGGACTAGCGGGAGGCTACTCCTACGAGCAGTACTTC. It translates to CASTRSGLAGGYSYEQYF.

This clone showed up just a few times. This rearrangement joins TRBV11-3 to TRBJ2-3; perhaps TRBD1 as D (6 bases). Trimming removed 0 bases from V and 4 bases from J, with 14 bases in between. The CDR3 runs to 16 residues. CDR1 and CDR2 from the germline V gene are SGHNT and YENEEA. DNA for the CDR3: TGTGCCAGCAGCTTAGATACAGGGTTCGGCGCAGATACGCAGTATTTT. Amino acid sequence: CASSLDTGFGADTQYF.

The chain employs TRBV27 and TRBJ1-1; 7 positions match TRBD1. Per germline, CDR1 MNHEY and CDR2 SMNVEV (reference sequence). This CDR3 spans 14 amino acids. J gave up 7 bases and V 4 bases, and 9 bases lay outside the gene matches. This chain's CDR3 is CASSSEGAQSEAFF. As DNA, the CDR3 is TGTGCCAGCAGTTCAGAGGGGGCGCAGAGTGAAGCTTTCTTT.

This clone was picked up one time. This rearrangement joins TRBV9 to TRBJ1-6; D is perhaps TRBD1 (6 bases). The ends were cut back, 4 bases at V and 5 bases at J, with 10 bases in the middle. The CDR3 extends over 14 amino acids. Germline lookup yields CDR1 SGDLS and CDR2 YYNGEE. CDR3 in DNA: TGTGCCAGCAGCAGGGACACCAATAATTCACCCCTCCACTTT. Protein: CASSRDTNNSPLHF.

This clone was recorded only once. V and J are TRBV6-5 and TRBJ2-3, with TRBD2 identical over 8 bases. This CDR3 contains 14 residues. CDR1 is MNHEY and CDR2 is SVGAGI in the germline V gene. The trim removed 6 bases at V and 6 bases at J, leaving 8 bases unmatched. The CDR3 sequence: CASSLRGGGDTQYF. CDR3 DNA sequence: TGTGCCAGCAGCCTACGGGGGGGCGGCGATACGCAGTATTTT.

Regarding this clone: A much larger clone is a single base away; this may be a read error. Within the sample, other DNA sequences also encode this same CDR3. The chain recombines TRBV5-6 with TRBJ1-2; 7 positions agree with TRBD1. The CDR3 length is 13 residues. Germline CDR1 SGHDT, CDR2 YYEEEE. Germline trimming cut 3 bases from V and 4 bases from J; bases unmatched to any gene: 3. The CDR3 DNA reads TGTGCCAGCAGCTCAGGACAGGTCTATGGCTACACCTTC. This encodes CASSSGQVYGYTF.